Following are 26 T cell receptor beta chains from one sample sequenced in a study of beta chain features in type 1 diabetes. Sequenced material consisted of expressed TCRB transcripts (all of the isolated RNA was reverse transcribed). Generated by immunoSEQ multiplex PCR, the TCRdb table keeps only in-frame clones and is missing some. The sample consists of around 240,000 clones, around 68% of them appearing once. The specimen was naive CD4+ T cells from blood. These receptors all come from a man younger than 40 in good health.

The chain couples TRBV5-1 to TRBJ2-2; D is unresolved. CDR3 length: 14 amino acids. V lost 4 bases, J lost 8 bases, and 15 bases lay in between. Germline V gene data show CDR1 as SGHRS and CDR2 as YFSETQ. This CDR3 is CASSPSISTGELFF. CDR3 DNA sequence: TGCGCCAGCAGCCCCTCTATAAGCACAGGGGAGCTGTTTTTT.

The V and J genes are TRBV29-1 and TRBJ2-7; TRBD2 aligns across 9 bases. With V trimmed by 6 bases and J by 7 bases, 13 bases remained unmatched. Germline loops: CDR1 SQVTM, CDR2 ANQGSEA. The CDR3 has 14 residues. CDR3 amino acids: CSVKVAGEGGEQYF. The CDR3 region has the DNA TGCAGCGTAAAGGTAGCGGGAGAGGGAGGGGAGCAGTACTTC.

In its sample, this clone was seen once. The chain has TRBV2 and TRBJ2-5; a possible D gene is TRBD1 (6 bases). Trimming took off 6 bases at V and 1 base at J, with 15 bases between the two ends. This CDR3 has 15 amino acids. Looked up from germline, CDR1 is SNHLY and CDR2 is FYNNEI. CDR3 coding DNA: TGTGCCAGCAGGGTACAGGGAAGACCCCAAGAGACCCAGTACTTC. Its protein product is CASRVQGRPQETQYF.

This clone was counted only a few times. The chain has TRBV29-1 and TRBJ2-6; perhaps TRBD1 as D (6 bases). The V and J ends lost 6 bases and 0 bases respectively, with 15 bases between them. Germline CDR1 and CDR2: SQVTM and ANQGSEA. The CDR3 sequence is 16 residues long. The CDR3 DNA sequence: TGCAGCGTCTCCGGGACACCTAGCTCTGGGGCCAACGTCCTGACTTTC. It translates to CSVSGTPSSGANVLTF.

The chain uses TRBV29-1 and TRBJ2-3; D might be TRBD1 (6 bases). Germline loops: CDR1 SQVTM, CDR2 ANQGSEA. V dropped 2 bases and J dropped 4 bases, with 16 bases sitting between them. The CDR3 spans 15 residues. The CDR3 bases are TGCAGCGTTGAATCGGGTCTCAGGGGATCAGATACGCAGTATTTT. The encoded protein is CSVESGLRGSDTQYF.

This CDR3 reads CASSTGLAQETQYF. The CDR3 DNA follows: TGTGCCAGTAGTACGGGACTAGCACAGGAGACCCAGTACTTC. The chain joins TRBV19 to TRBJ2-5; 9 nucleotides match TRBD2. Germline CDR1 LNHDA, CDR2 SQIVND (reference sequence). With 4 bases clipped from V and 5 bases from J, the junction kept 5 bases outside the gene matches. The CDR3 loop spans 14 amino acids.

The CDR3 loop reads CASSERDRDTYEQYF. The CDR3 coding sequence is TGCGCCAGCAGTGAGCGGGACAGGGATACCTACGAGCAGTACTTC. The chain couples TRBV10-2 to TRBJ2-7, with 9 bases that match TRBD1. Trimming at V came to 2 bases and at J to 2 bases, leaving 4 bases not matched to a gene. This CDR3 spans 15 amino acids. In germline, CDR1 is WSHSY, CDR2 SAAADI.

The J gene is TRBJ1-1, the V gene TRBV19; no definite D call. The CDR3 runs to 13 residues. Germline-derived CDR1 and CDR2 are LNHDA and SQIVND (reference sequence). Trimming took off 5 bases at V and 1 base at J, with 8 bases between the two ends. The CDR3 region has the DNA TGTGCCAGTAGTTATACGCAGAACACTGAAGCTTTCTTT. This translates into CASSYTQNTEAFF.

This clone was found a few times. This rearrangement joins TRBV29-1 to TRBJ2-7; 7 nucleotides match TRBD1. The CDR3 is 12 amino acids. Germline V lookup: CDR1 SQVTM, CDR2 ANQGSEA. Trimming took 4 bases from V and 5 from J; bases not matched to a gene: 5. This chain's CDR3 is CSVARGRNEQYF. The CDR3 DNA sequence: TGCAGCGTTGCAAGGGGGCGAAACGAGCAGTACTTC.

The rearrangement uses TRBV7-9 and TRBJ2-3, with 9 bases matching TRBD1. This CDR3 comprises 14 residues. The V and J ends lost 5 bases and 7 bases, in that order; junction bases with no gene match: 7. The germline V gene has CDR1 SEHNR and CDR2 FQNEAQ (reference sequence). CDR3 amino acids: CASSAGTGRNTQYF. CDR3 coding DNA: TGTGCCAGCAGCGCGGGGACAGGGCGAAATACGCAGTATTTT.

This clone was seen only a few times. This sample also contains other DNA sequences that code for the same CDR3. This chain joins TRBV7-2 and TRBJ1-1; D gene unclear. The V end lost 4 bases, the J end lost 2 bases, and 8 bases lay between the germline ends. Germline V gene data show CDR1 as SGHTA and CDR2 as FQGNSA. The CDR3 sequence is 13 residues long. In nucleotides, the CDR3 is TGTGCCAGCAGCTCCACGGTTAACACTGAAGCTTTCTTT. Its protein is CASSSTVNTEAFF.

V usage is TRBV6-6 and J usage is TRBJ2-2; tentatively, D is TRBD1 or TRBD2 (5 bases each). V lost 6 bases and J lost 4, with 9 bases in between. Germline assignment: CDR1 MNHNY and CDR2 SVGAGI (reference sequence). The CDR3 is made up of 13 amino acids. CDR3 loop: CASRDGATGELFF. CDR3 bases: TGTGCCAGCAGGGACGGGGCCACCGGGGAGCTGTTTTTT.

V gene TRBV25-1 combines with J gene TRBJ1-1; 7 nucleotides match TRBD1. The V gene end was trimmed by 6 bases and the J gene end by 4 bases; junction bases not matched to a gene: 11. Germline values: CDR1 MGHDK, CDR2 SYGVNS. The CDR3 extends over 15 amino acids. For the CDR3, the DNA is TGTGCCAGCAGCGAAGCCGGGACAGTGCGCACTGAAGCTTTCTTT. Its protein is CASSEAGTVRTEAFF.

The genes are TRBV29-1 and TRBJ2-3, with D possibly TRBD2 on 8 matching bases. This CDR3 contains 13 residues. V was shortened by 4 bases and J by 13 bases, with 21 bases between the two germline ends. CDR1 and CDR2 from the germline V gene are SQVTM and ANQGSEA. CDR3: CSVGPGGDSREYF. The CDR3 DNA is TGCAGCGTTGGCCCCGGGGGGGACAGTCGAGAGTATTTT.

The chain joins TRBV25-1 to TRBJ2-1, with 10 bases lining up with TRBD1. Per germline, CDR1 MGHDK and CDR2 SYGVNS. This CDR3 is 17 amino acids long. Trimming took 6 bases from V and 10 from J; bases not matched to a gene: 18. The CDR3 nucleotides read TGTGCCAGCAGCACCATGTCGGGACAGGGGACAGCCGGGGAGCAGTTCTTC. Translating gives CASSTMSGQGTAGEQFF.

The genes are TRBV27 and TRBJ2-1; maybe TRBD2 (5 bases). Germline loops: CDR1 MNHEY, CDR2 SMNVEV (reference sequence). The CDR3 runs 14 residues. V was clipped by 7 bases and J by 7 bases, with 17 bases between them. CDR3 amino acids: CASTPYGERNEQFF. The CDR3 nucleotides read TGTGCCAGCACCCCTTACGGGGAGCGGAATGAGCAGTTCTTC.

V usage is TRBV9 and J usage is TRBJ2-5, with 7 bases fitting TRBD1. The V gene end was trimmed by 3 bases and the J gene end by 3 bases; junction bases not matched to a gene: 8. Germline assignment: CDR1 SGDLS and CDR2 YYNGEE. This CDR3 comprises 15 residues. CDR3 bases: TGTGCCAGCAGCGCGACCGGGACAGAAAAAGAGACCCAGTACTTC. It encodes CASSATGTEKETQYF. The whole variable domain, remainder taken from reference TRBV9 and TRBJ2-5, is DSGVTQTPKHLITATGQRVTLRCSPRSGDLSVYWYQQSLDQGLQFLIQYYNGEERAKGNILERFSAQQFPDLHSELNLSSLELGDSALYFCASSATGTEKETQYFGPGTRLLVL.

This clone was seen a few times. This sequence joins TRBV29-1 and TRBJ2-7; tentatively, D is TRBD2 (5 bases). The V end was cut by 5 bases, the J end by 3 bases, with 11 bases between. Germline lookup yields CDR1 SQVTM and CDR2 ANQGSEA. This CDR3 spans 12 amino acids. CDR3 sequence reads: CSVLIRGYEQYF. In DNA, the CDR3 is TGCAGCGTTTTAATCCGGGGCTACGAGCAGTACTTC.

The genes are TRBV28 and TRBJ2-2; 7 positions match TRBD1. This CDR3 spans 16 amino acids. The trim removed 4 bases at V and 5 bases at J, leaving 10 bases unmatched. CDR1 is MDHEN and CDR2 is SYDVKM in the germline V gene. Here the CDR3 reads CASSSPRQGKTGELFF. The CDR3 region has the DNA TGTGCCAGCAGTTCCCCCCGACAGGGAAAAACCGGGGAGCTGTTTTTT.

The rearrangement links TRBV7-2 to TRBJ2-5, with D possibly TRBD1 on 5 matching bases. CDR1 and CDR2 (germline): SGHTA, FQGNSA. V was trimmed by 4 bases and J by 4 bases, leaving 13 bases between them. This CDR3 contains 14 residues. This chain's CDR3 is CASSSRTILETQYF. In DNA form, the CDR3 reads TGTGCCAGCAGCTCTAGGACAATATTAGAGACCCAGTACTTC.

This clone is a singleton in its sample. The chain combines TRBV6-5 with TRBJ1-6; a possible D gene is TRBD1 (5 bases). Looked up from germline, CDR1 is MNHEY and CDR2 is SVGAGI. V gave up 7 bases and J gave up 8 bases, with 12 bases separating them. The CDR3 totals 13 residues. CDR3 protein: CASKRGLDSPLHF. CDR3 in DNA: TGTGCCAGCAAAAGGGGTTTGGATTCACCCCTCCACTTT.

This sequence joins TRBV9 and TRBJ2-1; D perhaps matches TRBD1 (5 bases). From germline, CDR1 is SGDLS and CDR2 YYNGEE. The CDR3 loop spans 15 amino acids. V was cut by 0 bases and J by 6 bases, with 13 bases left in between. CDR3 sequence reads: CASSVAPGRGNEQFF. The CDR3 DNA sequence: TGTGCCAGCAGCGTAGCCCCAGGAAGGGGCAATGAGCAGTTCTTC.

The gene calls are TRBV9 and TRBJ1-1; D is undetermined. Trimming left V 3 bases short and J 6 bases short, with 12 bases between. Looked up from germline, CDR1 is SGDLS and CDR2 is YYNGEE. This CDR3 spans 13 amino acids. The CDR3 sequence is CASSAEDVSEAFF. CDR3 bases: TGTGCCAGCAGCGCCGAGGACGTCTCTGAAGCTTTCTTT.

Points on this clone: The sample carries other DNA sequences with the same CDR3. V gene TRBV29-1 combines with J gene TRBJ2-7; possibly TRBD1 or TRBD2 for D (7 bases each). Between the trimmed V and J ends, which lost 6 bases and 0 bases, there was a span of 12 bases. There are 13 residues in the CDR3. The V gene's germline CDR1 is SQVTM and CDR2 ANQGSEA. As DNA, the CDR3 is TGCAGCGTGCGGGGGACAGTCTCCTACGAGCAGTACTTC. This sequence encodes CSVRGTVSYEQYF.

The table lists this clone with a few counts. This sample also contains other DNA sequences that code for the same CDR3. V usage is TRBV29-1 and J usage is TRBJ2-7, with a possible D match to TRBD2 (5 bases). Germline values: CDR1 SQVTM, CDR2 ANQGSEA. The CDR3 runs to 12 residues. The ends were cut back, 4 bases at V and 0 bases at J, with 7 bases in the middle. Here the CDR3 DNA reads TGCAGCGTTGTTCGGGACTCCTACGAGCAGTACTTC. Encoded protein: CSVVRDSYEQYF.

This clone was counted only a few times. V gene TRBV30 combines with J gene TRBJ1-1; 9 bases line up with TRBD1. This CDR3 contains 13 residues. V lost 3 bases and J lost 6; bases outside the gene matches: 5. Germline V gene sequence: CDR1 GTSNPN, CDR2 SVGIG (reference sequence). For the CDR3, the DNA is TGTGCCTGGAGAAAACAGGGGGCCTCTGAAGCTTTCTTT. Translating it yields CAWRKQGASEAFF.